Detailed here is one T cell receptor (beta chain). This clone was picked up one time. Its antigen is unknown. Per-nucleotide qualities are absent, and no much larger clonotype sits a single base away. The germline ends are 10 bases apart after V is trimmed by 2 bases and J by 5 bases. Taken from the germline V gene, the CDR1 and CDR2 loops are ENHRY and SYGVKD. The CDR3 goes from the cysteine to the phenylalanine over 14 residues. The entry retains the CDR3 DNA only, 42 bases that are in frame from base 1. The data originate from a study of OX40 agonist ivuxolimab in advanced cancers. Describing the broader study: Ivuxolimab was a fully human IgG2 agonistic monoclonal antibody targeting the costimulatory receptor OX40 (CD134). Patients were allowed to have had prior anti-PD-1, anti-PD-L1 or anti-CTLA-4 therapy, and 30% to 40% of the dose-escalation patients had previously received checkpoint inhibitors. Partial responses occurred in three dose-escalation patients: two with cutaneous melanoma and one with hepatocellular carcinoma. In the dose-escalation cohort, over 65% of patients were male, and the mean age was approximately 60 years, with a range of roughly 20 to 79. The purpose of peripheral TCRbeta sequencing was to test whether ivuxolimab changed TCR sequence diversity and led to clonal T-cell expansion. Intravenous ivuxolimab was administered to patients every 2 weeks at six dose levels: 0.01, 0.1, 0.3, 1.5, 3 and 10 mg/kg. Of the approximately 50 dose-escalation patients, hepatocellular carcinoma was present in about 20, melanoma in around 15, renal cell carcinoma in 9 and head and neck cancer in 9. The paper covers the monotherapy dose-escalation part of the phase I ivuxolimab trial, which included N of about 56 patients.

What the authors observed across the whole study: Antigen specificity was not determined for the clonally expanded peripheral T cells. Low levels of normalized T-cell clonal expansion were also shown by some nonresponding patients. After ivuxolimab, CD8+ T cells had more expanded clones than CD4+ T cells on average. At doses from 0.1 to 3.0 mg/kg, clonal expansion was seen in both CD4+ and CD8+ blood T cells between baseline and week 6. In the 0.1-3.0 mg/kg groups, partial responders were among the patients with the lowest normalized peripheral clonal expansion, particularly in CD8+ T cells.

The trial excluded patients who had a history of autoimmune disease or who were on systemic immunosuppression. Peripheral blood for TCR sequencing was collected from all dose cohorts at baseline, on cycle 4 day 1, and on cycle 7 day 1. The samples were taken from a phase I, first-in-human, multicenter, open-label dose-escalation trial of ivuxolimab. Adults with locally advanced or metastatic melanoma, renal cell carcinoma, hepatocellular carcinoma or head and neck squamous cell carcinoma were enrolled in the trial. Before TCR sequencing, CD4+ T cells and CD8+ T cells from peripheral blood were sorted into separate populations. For sequencing of the TCRbeta CDR3 region, genomic DNA was extracted from the sorted cells. The immunoSEQ Assay was used to sequence the TCRbeta CDR3 regions. TCRdb limited this immuneACCESS table to in-frame rearrangements with V and J called. A share of clones is missing; checked studies link under half to unresolved V genes, and the rest is unexplained. For this sample the table gives 60,000 or so clones, of which roughly 84% were detected only once. The ten top clones hold around 27% of the sample.

The chain was built from TRBV10-3 and TRBJ1-5, with the D segment identity uncertain. The sample was CD4+ or CD8+ T cells sorted from blood, taken in a trial of the OX40 agonist ivuxolimab. The TCR comes from an adult with an advanced solid tumor such as melanoma, head and neck, liver or kidney cancer. The DNA is as follows: TGTGCCATCAGTGAGAAAACAGAGGATCAGCCCCAGCATTTT. It translates as CAISEKTEDQPQHF.